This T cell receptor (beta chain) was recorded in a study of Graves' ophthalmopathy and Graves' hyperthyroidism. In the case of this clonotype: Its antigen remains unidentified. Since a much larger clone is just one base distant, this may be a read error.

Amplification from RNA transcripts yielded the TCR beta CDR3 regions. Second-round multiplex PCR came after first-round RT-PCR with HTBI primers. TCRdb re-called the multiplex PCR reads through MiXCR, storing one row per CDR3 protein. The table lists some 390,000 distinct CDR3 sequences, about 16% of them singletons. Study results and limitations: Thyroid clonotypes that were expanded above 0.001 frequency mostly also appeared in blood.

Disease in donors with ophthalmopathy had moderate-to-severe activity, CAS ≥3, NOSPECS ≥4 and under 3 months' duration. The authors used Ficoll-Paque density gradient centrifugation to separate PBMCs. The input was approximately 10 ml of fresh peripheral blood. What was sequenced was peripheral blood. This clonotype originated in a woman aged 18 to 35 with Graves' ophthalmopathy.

CDR3 sequence (DNA): TGTGCCAGCAGGGACTTCACCGGGGAGCTGTTTTTT. Protein: CASRDFTGELFF. This sequence joins TRBV28 and TRBJ2-2; perhaps TRBD2 as D (5 bases). Trimming took off 6 bases at V and 4 bases at J, with 6 bases between the two ends. This CDR3 spans 12 amino acids. Germline V CDR1 and CDR2: MDHEN, SYDVKM.